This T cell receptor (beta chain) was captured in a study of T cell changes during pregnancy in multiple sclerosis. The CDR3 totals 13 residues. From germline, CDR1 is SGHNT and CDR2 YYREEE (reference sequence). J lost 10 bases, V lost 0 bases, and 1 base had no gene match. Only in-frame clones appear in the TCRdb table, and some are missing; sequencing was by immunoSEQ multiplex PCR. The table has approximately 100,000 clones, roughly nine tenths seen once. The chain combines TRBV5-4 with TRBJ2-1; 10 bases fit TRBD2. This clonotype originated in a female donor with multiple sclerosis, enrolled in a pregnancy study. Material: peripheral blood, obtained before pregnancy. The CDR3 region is CASSLALAGEQFF. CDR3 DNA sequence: TGTGCCAGCAGCTTGGCACTAGCGGGGGAGCAGTTCTTC.